A selection of T cell receptor beta chains follows, all from one sample in a study of vaccination and CD4 T cells after COVID-19. What these receptors recognize is not known. TCRdb analysed the PCR reads with MiXCR anew, one entry per CDR3 protein. The data show around 19,000 distinct CDR3 sequences, roughly 35% seen once. Source: CD4+ T cells from blood, cultured in vitro, taken about 7 months after SARS-CoV-2 vaccination. The receptors shown here come from a human donor who had recovered from COVID-19. Each CDR3 is given with its conserved first and last residue. The D gene is left open where the match is weak. Not all rows give a size; the values are once, few, many and, for expanded clones, a class.

d_call,j_call,v_call,clone_size,cdr3_nt,cdr3_aa
-,TRBJ1-5,TRBV18,-,TGTGCCAGCTCACCATTTGGAGGGCCTCAGCCCCAGCATTTT,CASSPFGGPQPQHF
-,TRBJ1-5,TRBV5-1,-,TGCGCCAGCAGCTTGGAAGGGCTCGGTCAGCCCCAGCATTTT,CASSLEGLGQPQHF
-,TRBJ2-6,TRBV7-8,-,TGTGCCAGCAGCTCCGGGCAGTGCAGTCGGGGGGCCAACGTCCTGACTTTC,CASSSGQCSRGANVLTF
-,TRBJ1-1,TRBV4-1,once,TGCGCCAGCAGCCAGCGGGACACCTACGAAGCTTTCTTT,CASSQRDTYEAFF
TRBD1,TRBJ2-3,TRBV20-1,few,TGCAGTGCTAGACGACAGGGGGGAAGCACAGATACGCAGTATTTT,CSARRQGGSTDTQYF
TRBD1,TRBJ1-1,TRBV7-2,few,TGTGCCAGCAGCCCAGGGGGGGGGCTTGGTACTGAAGCTTTCTTT,CASSPGGGLGTEAFF
-,TRBJ1-5,TRBV20-1,few,TGCAGTGCTCCGGGACAAGCAAGCAATCAGCCCCAGCATTTT,CSAPGQASNQPQHF
TRBD1,TRBJ1-5,TRBV23-1,-,TGCGCCAGCAGCGGACCACAGGGACAGGGTGGGCAGCCCCAGCATTTT,CASSGPQGQGGQPQHF
TRBD2,TRBJ2-7,TRBV28,-,TGTGCCAGCAGTTTAATCGGGACTAGCGGGGTCTACGAGCAGTACTTC,CASSLIGTSGVYEQYF
TRBD1,TRBJ2-2,TRBV11-2,-,TGTGCCAGCAGCGCAAACTCCGGGACAGGGGCCGGGGAGCTGTTTTTT,CASSANSGTGAGELFF
TRBD1,TRBJ1-2,TRBV7-8,-,TGTGCCAGCAGCGCCACTCATCCGGGACAGGGGGTTGGCTACACCTTC,CASSATHPGQGVGYTF
-,TRBJ2-1,TRBV28,-,TGTGCCAGCACCCCCTCGTCTAGGGAGCAGTTCTTC,CASTPSSREQFF
-,TRBJ2-1,TRBV6-1,-,TGTGCCAGTGGTAGCGGAGTAAATGAGCAGTTCTTC,CASGSGVNEQFF
-,TRBJ1-5,TRBV27,-,TGTGCCAGCGCCACAACCCGCAATCAGCCCCAGCATTTT,CASATTRNQPQHF
-,TRBJ2-2,TRBV27,-,TGTGCCAGCAGTGTAAGGGACGGCCGCGGGGAGCTGTTTTTT,CASSVRDGRGELFF
-,TRBJ2-1,TRBV5-4,-,TGTGCCAGCAGCTCACCTCGCCATGAAGGGAATGAGCAGTTCTTC,CASSSPRHEGNEQFF
-,TRBJ2-5,TRBV5-4,few,TGTGCCAGCAGCTCTGGCAGGCTGGGGGTGGGGGAGACCCAGTACTTC,CASSSGRLGVGETQYF
TRBD1,TRBJ1-6,TRBV20-1,-,TGCAGTGCTCCGGACAGGGTCCAATCACCCCTCCACTTT,CSAPDRVQSPLHF